This record covers a single T cell receptor beta chain. Antigen specificity is unknown. J was trimmed by 6 bases and V by 0 bases; bases with no gene match: 11. This CDR3 region has 19 residues. Germline V gene lookup returns CDR1 MNHEY and CDR2 SMNVEV (reference sequence). The sample comes from a study of shared clonotypes between healthy human individuals. Repertoires were generated with immunoSEQ multiplex PCR, while TCRdb's copy carries only in-frame clones and drops some. The sample records about 800,000 clones, approximately 97% being singletons. The study's findings and limits: Naive subsets tended to show greater estimated richness than memory subsets. Sequencing depth was predicted to influence how clonotypes are shared among donors.

CD45RO-negative, CCR7-selected cells formed the naive CD8 fraction, which excluded terminally differentiated effector memory CD45RA+ cells. Material: naive CD8+ T cells sorted from blood. The chain uses TRBV27 and TRBJ2-2, with 12 bases fitting TRBD2. The clonotype originates from a young man in good health. This CDR3 is CASSLSLLAGGPGAGELFF. CDR3 bases: TGTGCCAGCAGTTTATCTTTGCTAGCGGGAGGGCCGGGAGCCGGGGAGCTGTTTTTT.